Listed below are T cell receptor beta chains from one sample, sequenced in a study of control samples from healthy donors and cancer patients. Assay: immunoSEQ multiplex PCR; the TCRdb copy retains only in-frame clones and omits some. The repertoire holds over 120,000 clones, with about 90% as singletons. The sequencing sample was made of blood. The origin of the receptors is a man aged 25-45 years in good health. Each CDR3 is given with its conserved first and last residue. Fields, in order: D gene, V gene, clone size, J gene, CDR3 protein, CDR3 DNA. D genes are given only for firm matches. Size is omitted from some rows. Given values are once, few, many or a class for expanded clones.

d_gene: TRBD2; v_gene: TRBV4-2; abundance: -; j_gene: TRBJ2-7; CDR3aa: CASSQTSQLAGGSYEQYF; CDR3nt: TGTGCCAGCAGTCAAACTTCGCAGCTAGCGGGGGGCTCCTACGAGCAGTACTTC
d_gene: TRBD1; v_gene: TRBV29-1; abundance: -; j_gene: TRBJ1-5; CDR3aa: CSVELWQGEPQHF; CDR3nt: TGCAGCGTTGAATTGTGGCAGGGGGAGCCCCAGCATTTT
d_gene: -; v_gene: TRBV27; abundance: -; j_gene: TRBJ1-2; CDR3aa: CASSLGGGYGYTF; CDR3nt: TGTGCCAGCAGTTTAGGAGGGGGCTATGGCTACACCTTC
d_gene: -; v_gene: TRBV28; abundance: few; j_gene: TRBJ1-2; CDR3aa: CASSSGMLNYGYTF; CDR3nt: TGTGCCAGCAGTTCTGGTATGTTGAACTATGGCTACACCTTC
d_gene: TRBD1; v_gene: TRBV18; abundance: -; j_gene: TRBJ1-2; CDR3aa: CASSPRTGEGYGYTF; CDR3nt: TGTGCCAGCTCACCGAGGACAGGGGAGGGTTATGGCTACACCTTC
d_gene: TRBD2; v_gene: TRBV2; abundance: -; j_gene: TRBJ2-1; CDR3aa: CASSITSGEGSEQFF; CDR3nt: TGTGCCAGCAGTATAACTAGCGGGGAAGGAAGTGAGCAGTTCTTC
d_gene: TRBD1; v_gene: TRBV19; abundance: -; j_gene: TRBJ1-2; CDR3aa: CASSTTGTVTNYGYTF; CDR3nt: TGTGCCAGTAGTACAACCGGGACAGTGACTAACTATGGCTACACCTTC
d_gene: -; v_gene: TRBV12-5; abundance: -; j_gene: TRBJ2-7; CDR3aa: CASGRLYEQYF; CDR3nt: TGTGCTAGTGGACGACTGTACGAGCAGTACTTC
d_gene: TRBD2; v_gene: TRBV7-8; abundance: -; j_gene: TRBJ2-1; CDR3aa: CASSLNPGLAGNNEQFF; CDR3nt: TGTGCCAGCAGCTTAAATCCGGGACTAGCGGGGAACAATGAGCAGTTCTTC
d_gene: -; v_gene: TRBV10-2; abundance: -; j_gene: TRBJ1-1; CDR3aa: CASSNRNTEAFF; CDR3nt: TGCGCCAGCAGTAACAGGAACACTGAAGCTTTCTTT
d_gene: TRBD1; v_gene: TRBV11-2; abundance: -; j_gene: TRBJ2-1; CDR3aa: CASSSLGRGRSYNEQFF; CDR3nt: TGTGCCAGCAGCTCCCTCGGCAGGGGGCGGTCCTACAATGAGCAGTTCTTC
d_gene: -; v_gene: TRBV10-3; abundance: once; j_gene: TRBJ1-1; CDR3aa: CAISQQGPNTEAFF; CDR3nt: TGTGCCATCAGCCAACAGGGACCGAACACTGAAGCTTTCTTT
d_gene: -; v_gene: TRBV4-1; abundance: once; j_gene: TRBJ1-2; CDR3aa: CASSQEGARANYGYTF; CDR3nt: TGCGCCAGCAGCCAAGAAGGGGCAAGGGCTAACTATGGCTACACCTTC
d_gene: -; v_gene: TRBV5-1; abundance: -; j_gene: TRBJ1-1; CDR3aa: CASSLERNMNTEAFF; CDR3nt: TGCGCCAGCAGCTTGGAGAGGAACATGAACACTGAAGCTTTCTTT
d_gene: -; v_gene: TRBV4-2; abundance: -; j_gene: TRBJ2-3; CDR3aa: CASSQGGPSTDTQYF; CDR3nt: TGTGCCAGCAGCCAAGGGGGGCCCAGCACAGATACGCAGTATTTT
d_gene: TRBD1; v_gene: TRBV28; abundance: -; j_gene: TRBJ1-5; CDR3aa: CASSHRGGSNQPQHF; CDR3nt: TGTGCCAGCAGTCACAGGGGTGGGAGCAATCAGCCCCAGCATTTT
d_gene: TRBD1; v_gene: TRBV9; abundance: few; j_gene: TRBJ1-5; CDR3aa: CASSVGTGGPVGNQPQHF; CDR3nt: TGTGCCAGCAGCGTAGGGACAGGGGGCCCCGTGGGCAATCAGCCCCAGCATTTT
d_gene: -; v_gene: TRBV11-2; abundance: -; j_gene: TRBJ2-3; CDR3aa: CASSLVGQGVDTQYF; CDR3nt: TGTGCCAGCAGCTTAGTAGGGCAGGGAGTAGATACGCAGTATTTT
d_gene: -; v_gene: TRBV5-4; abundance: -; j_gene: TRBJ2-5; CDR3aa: CASSLMVGRETQYF; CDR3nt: TGTGCCAGCAGCTTGATGGTGGGCCGGGAGACCCAGTACTTC
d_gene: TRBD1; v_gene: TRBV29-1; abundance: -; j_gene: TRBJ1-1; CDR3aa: CSVEGTGINTEAFF; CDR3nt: TGCAGCGTTGAGGGGACAGGGATTAACACTGAAGCTTTCTTT
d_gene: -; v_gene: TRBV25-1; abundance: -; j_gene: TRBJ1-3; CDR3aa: CASNGPGQLGNTIYF; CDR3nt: TGTGCCAGCAATGGACCAGGACAGCTTGGAAACACCATATATTTT
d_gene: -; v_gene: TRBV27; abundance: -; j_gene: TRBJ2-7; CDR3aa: CASSPGTDPWEQYF; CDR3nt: TGTGCCAGCAGTCCCGGGACTGACCCCTGGGAGCAGTACTTC
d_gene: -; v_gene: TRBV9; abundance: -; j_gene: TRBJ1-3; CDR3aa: CASSVGGGYSGNTIYF; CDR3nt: TGTGCCAGCAGCGTAGGGGGCGGCTACTCTGGAAACACCATATATTTT
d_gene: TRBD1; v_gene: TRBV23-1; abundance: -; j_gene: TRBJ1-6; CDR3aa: CASTQSLRDRGIDSPLHF; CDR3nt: TGCGCCAGCACCCAGTCCCTCCGGGACAGGGGGATTGATTCACCCCTCCACTTT
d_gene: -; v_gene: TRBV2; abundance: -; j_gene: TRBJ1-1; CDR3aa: CASSPREGGGRTEAFF; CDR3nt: TGTGCCAGCAGCCCTCGGGAGGGGGGGGGACGGACTGAAGCTTTCTTT
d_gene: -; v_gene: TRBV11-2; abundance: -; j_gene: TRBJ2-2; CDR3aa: CASSPRHTGELFF; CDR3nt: TGTGCCAGCAGCCCCCGACACACCGGGGAGCTGTTTTTT
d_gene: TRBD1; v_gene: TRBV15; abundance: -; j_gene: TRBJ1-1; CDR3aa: CATSRDPDRGRLTEAFF; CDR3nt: TGTGCCACCAGCAGAGATCCTGACAGGGGGCGCTTGACTGAAGCTTTCTTT